The 5 T cell receptor beta chains listed next were all sequenced from one sample in a study of beta chain features in type 1 diabetes. The isolated RNA, all of it, was reverse transcribed, so expressed TCRB transcripts were what got sequenced. Repertoires were generated with immunoSEQ multiplex PCR, while TCRdb's copy carries only in-frame clones and drops some. The repertoire has 150,000 to 200,000 clones, just over 8% of them found once; the top ten carry approximately 0.54%. The antigens of these receptors remain unknown. Whole-study results and caveats: Moderate but significant shortening of TCRB CDR3s was recorded in all four CD4+ subsets from Type 1 diabetes patients.

The sequencing sample was made of central memory CD4+ T cells from blood. These receptors all stem from a young woman with type 1 diabetes.

This clone was detected only a few times. The rearrangement uses TRBV10-3 and TRBJ1-4, with 10 bases fitting TRBD1. Germline V lookup: CDR1 ENHRY, CDR2 SYGVKD. The length of the CDR3 is 13 residues. V lost 2 bases, J lost 9 bases, and 0 bases stayed unmatched. CDR3 in amino acids: CAISEDRGQKLFF. The CDR3 DNA reads as TGTGCCATCAGTGAGGACAGGGGGCAAAAACTGTTTTTT.

This clone turned up a few times. The CDR3 DNA follows: TGTGCCTGGAGTGTAGAGACTCCTCCGCGCACCGGGGAGCTGTTTTTT. This gives the protein CAWSVETPPRTGELFF. V and J are TRBV30 and TRBJ2-2, with D uncertain. Trimming removed 0 bases at V and 4 bases at J, with 15 bases between. Germline-derived CDR1 and CDR2 are GTSNPN and SVGIG (reference sequence). This CDR3 comprises 16 residues.

The chain couples TRBV18 to TRBJ1-1, with D perhaps TRBD1 (6 bases). The germline gives CDR1 KGHSH, CDR2 LQKENI. V lost 5 bases to trimming and J lost 1 base, with 11 bases between them. The CDR3 runs to 14 residues. The CDR3 DNA reads as TGTGCCAGCTCAGCAGGGGTGGGGAACACTGAAGCTTTCTTT. Translation: CASSAGVGNTEAFF.

This sequence joins TRBV27 and TRBJ2-1, with D uncertain. Germline-derived CDR1 and CDR2 are MNHEY and SMNVEV (reference sequence). The CDR3 spans 12 residues. The ends were cut back, 4 bases at V and 4 bases at J, with 5 bases in the middle. CDR3 nucleotide sequence: TGTGCCAGCAGTTCCAGATACAATGAGCAGTTCTTC. Amino acids: CASSSRYNEQFF.

Regarding this clone: One junction end disagrees with the germline gene, perhaps due to a read error. The gene calls are TRBV5-1 and TRBJ2-5; D gene ambiguous. The CDR3 runs 13 residues. Germline-derived CDR1 and CDR2 are SGHRS and YFSETQ. The CDR3 DNA follows: TGCGCCAGCAGTTTGGATCCCCTCGGGACCCAGTACTTC. This gives the protein CASSLDPLGTQYF.